Below are 32 T cell receptor beta chains sequenced from a single sample in a study of OX40 agonist ivuxolimab in advanced cancers. The table came from immunoSEQ multiplex PCR; TCRdb's copy has only in-frame clones and leaves some out. Of 60,000 or so clones in the sample, 70% to 90% were seen once. Sequenced here: CD4+ or CD8+ T cells sorted from blood, sampled in a trial of the OX40 agonist ivuxolimab. These receptors all stem from an adult with an advanced solid tumor such as melanoma, head and neck, liver or kidney cancer.

This rearrangement joins TRBV19 to TRBJ2-3; no firm D call. This CDR3 contains 16 residues. Trimming pared 3 bases from V and 6 bases from J, leaving 19 bases between. The V gene's germline CDR1 is LNHDA and CDR2 SQIVND (reference sequence). The CDR3 DNA sequence: TGTGCCAGTAGTATTTTAGGGCAGTCCCCTCCGGATACGCAGTATTTT. Amino acids: CASSILGQSPPDTQYF.

CDR3 protein: CASIQGTTEAFF. CDR3 coding DNA: TGTGCCAGTATCCAGGGGACCACTGAAGCTTTCTTT. This chain joins TRBV19 and TRBJ1-1; tentatively, D is TRBD1 (6 bases). Germline V gene data show CDR1 as LNHDA and CDR2 as SQIVND (reference sequence). V lost 7 bases to trimming and J lost 4 bases, with 10 bases between them. The CDR3 contains 12 residues.

The chain employs TRBV6-5 and TRBJ1-1; D unresolved. Germline CDR1 is MNHEY and CDR2 is SVGAGI. V was pared by 1 base and J by 1 base, with 10 bases between. CDR3 size: 15 residues. The CDR3 DNA sequence: TGTGCCAGCAGTTACTTTGGGGAGGCGAACACTGAAGCTTTCTTT. Its protein product is CASSYFGEANTEAFF.

The chain employs TRBV2 and TRBJ1-3, with 8 positions matching TRBD1. The V gene's germline CDR1 is SNHLY and CDR2 FYNNEI. CDR3 size: 15 residues. Germline trimming cut 4 bases from V and 1 base from J; bases unmatched to any gene: 3. The CDR3 here is CASSARTGSGNTIYF. For the CDR3, the DNA is TGTGCCAGCAGTGCCAGGACAGGGTCTGGAAACACCATATATTTT.

The chain carries TRBV2 and TRBJ2-2; no clear D gene. V lost 5 bases and J 2 bases, leaving 9 bases between the germline ends. The CDR3 loop spans 14 amino acids. Looked up from germline, CDR1 is SNHLY and CDR2 is FYNNEI. The DNA for the CDR3 is TGTGCCAGCAGTAAGGTCTCCAACACCGGGGAGCTGTTTTTT. It yields the protein CASSKVSNTGELFF.

V and J are TRBV28 and TRBJ2-7; the D is unclear. The CDR3 is 12 amino acids. Trimming stripped 2 bases from V and 3 bases from J, with 5 bases between. Germline V CDR1 and CDR2: MDHEN, SYDVKM. The CDR3 loop is CASSLPYYEQYF. Here the CDR3 DNA reads TGTGCCAGCAGTTTACCTTACTACGAGCAGTACTTC.

The V and J genes are TRBV15 and TRBJ2-7; 9 bases match TRBD2. The J segment lost 3 bases and the V segment lost 4 bases, leaving 7 bases of the junction unmatched. The V gene's germline CDR1 is LNHNV and CDR2 YYDKDF (reference sequence). The CDR3 consists of 15 residues. As DNA, the CDR3 is TGTGCCACCAGCAACCGAGCGGGGGGTCTCTACGAGCAGTACTTC. Translating gives CATSNRAGGLYEQYF.

The V gene is TRBV18, the J gene TRBJ2-7; D is unresolved. Germline V lookup: CDR1 KGHSH, CDR2 LQKENI. V lost 3 bases to trimming and J lost 1 base, with 16 bases between them. This CDR3 is 16 amino acids long. The CDR3 region is CASSPPGSTGSYEQYF. In DNA, the CDR3 is TGTGCCAGCTCACCTCCCGGATCCACGGGTTCCTACGAGCAGTACTTC.

V gene TRBV7-6 combines with J gene TRBJ1-6; D gene unclear. The CDR3 extends over 12 amino acids. The germline CDR1 and CDR2 sequences are SGHVS and FNYEAQ. V was clipped by 3 bases and J by 7 bases, with 4 bases between them. For the CDR3, the DNA is TGTGCCAGCAGCTTGGGAAATTCACCCCTCCACTTT. It specifies CASSLGNSPLHF. Full variable domain (missing parts from reference TRBV7-6 and TRBJ1-6): GAGVSQSPRYKVTKRGQDVALRCDPISGHVSLYWYRQALGQGPEFLTYFNYEAQQDKSGLPNDRFSAERPEGSISTLTIQRTEQRDSAMYRCASSLGNSPLHFGNGTRLTVT.

The chain employs TRBV6-5 and TRBJ1-1; D unclear. The CDR3 is 14 amino acids. CDR1 and CDR2 from the germline V gene are MNHEY and SVGAGI. Trimming left V 0 bases short and J 1 base short, with 6 bases between. The CDR3 region is CASSYSWGNTEAFF. CDR3 bases: TGTGCCAGCAGTTACTCATGGGGGAACACTGAAGCTTTCTTT.

This chain joins TRBV19 and TRBJ2-5; D may be TRBD1 (5 bases). CDR1 and CDR2 (germline): LNHDA, SQIVND (reference sequence). This CDR3 spans 13 amino acids. Between the trimmed V and J ends, which lost 10 bases and 5 bases, there was a span of 17 bases. CDR3 in amino acids: CATRTNMGETQYF. The CDR3 DNA reads TGTGCCACCCGGACAAATATGGGGGAGACCCAGTACTTC.

This clone was recorded a few times. The J gene is TRBJ2-1, the V gene TRBV28; possibly TRBD2 for D (5 bases). Per the germline V gene, CDR1 is MDHEN and CDR2 is SYDVKM. V was pared by 3 bases and J by 8 bases, with 14 bases between. The CDR3 covers 14 residues. The CDR3 nucleotides read TGTGCCAGCAGTTTCGGCCCTAGCCCCGATGAGCAGTTCTTC. It codes for CASSFGPSPDEQFF.

V and J are TRBV6-5 and TRBJ2-1; D is perhaps TRBD2 (7 bases). V shed 4 bases and J shed 9 bases, with 16 bases lying between them. The CDR3 is made up of 14 amino acids. Germline V gene sequence: CDR1 MNHEY, CDR2 SVGAGI. DNA of the CDR3: TGTGCCAGCAGTTTGAGGGGGGGCCGGAGTGAGCAGTTCTTC. Protein: CASSLRGGRSEQFF.

V and J are TRBV7-2 and TRBJ1-2, with no clear D. The CDR3 runs 14 residues. CDR1 and CDR2 from the germline V gene are SGHTA and FQGNSA. Trimming shortened V by 7 bases and J by 1 base, and 13 bases separated the two germline ends. The CDR3 nucleotides read TGTGCCAGCAACCCGGGATCCCTTAACTATGGCTACACCTTC. It yields the protein CASNPGSLNYGYTF. Full variable domain (rest looked up from reference TRBV7-2 and TRBJ1-2): GAGVSQSPSNKVTEKGKDVELRCDPISGHTALYWYRQSLGQGLEFLIYFQGNSAPDKSGLPSDRFSAERTGGSVSTLTIQRTQQEDSAVYLCASNPGSLNYGYTFGSGTRLTVV.

Comment on this clone: The junction differs from germline at one of its ends, possibly a read error. The V call is TRBV7-7, the J call TRBJ2-3; 13 nucleotides align to TRBD2. Germline V lookup: CDR1 SSHAT, CDR2 FNYEAQ (reference sequence). The CDR3 loop spans 15 amino acids. The CDR3 is CASSQGLAGADTQYF. CDR3 bases: TGTGCTAGCAGCCAAGGACTAGCGGGAGCGGATACGCAGTATTTT.

V gene TRBV4-1 combines with J gene TRBJ1-2; 10 positions match TRBD1. V gave up 8 bases and J gave up 8 bases; unmatched junction bases: 11. Germline V gives CDR1 MGHRA, CDR2 YSYEKL. CDR3 length: 14 residues. The CDR3, as DNA: TGCGCCAGCGGACGACAGGGGGCGCGTCGCGGCTACACCTTC. This encodes CASGRQGARRGYTF.

The rearrangement joins TRBV19 to TRBJ2-2, with TRBD2 matching over 8 bases. Germline trimming cut 5 bases from V and 5 bases from J; bases unmatched to any gene: 7. The CDR3 contains 15 residues. Germline lookup yields CDR1 LNHDA and CDR2 SQIVND (reference sequence). The CDR3 DNA reads as TGTGCCAGTAGTGGAGCGGGGGCTAGAACCGGGGAGCTGTTTTTT. It yields the protein CASSGAGARTGELFF.

This sequence joins TRBV4-3 and TRBJ2-5; no clear D gene. CDR3 size: 14 residues. Germline V gene sequence: CDR1 LGHNA, CDR2 YSLEER. V was cut by 0 bases and J by 5 bases, with 10 bases left in between. CDR3 protein: CASSQEYGRETQYF. In DNA form, the CDR3 reads TGCGCCAGCAGCCAAGAGTACGGACGGGAGACCCAGTACTTC.

The gene calls are TRBV6-1 and TRBJ2-1, with D perhaps TRBD2 (6 bases). CDR3 length: 15 amino acids. CDR1 MNHNS and CDR2 SASEGT come from the germline V gene. Trimming shortened V by 6 bases and J by 2 bases, and 14 bases separated the two germline ends. The CDR3 spells CASRELGGTYNEQFF. The CDR3 nucleotides are TGTGCCAGCAGGGAACTGGGCGGGACCTACAATGAGCAGTTCTTC.

The rearrangement links TRBV4-1 to TRBJ2-6; no firm D call. The CDR3 length is 15 residues. V was trimmed by 2 bases and J by 1 base, leaving 6 bases between them. Per the germline V gene, CDR1 is MGHRA and CDR2 is YSYEKL. This chain's CDR3 is CASSQLISGANVLTF. CDR3 DNA sequence: TGCGCCAGCAGCCAACTAATATCTGGGGCCAACGTCCTGACTTTC.

This chain's CDR3 is CASSQESAGLGWSQETQYF. CDR3 bases: TGTGCCAGCAGCCAAGAATCGGCAGGGTTGGGCTGGAGCCAAGAGACCCAGTACTTC. The chain is built from TRBV14 and TRBJ2-5, with D tentatively TRBD1 (5 bases). Per germline, CDR1 SGHDN and CDR2 FVKESK. The CDR3 spans 19 residues. Trimming pared 0 bases from V and 1 base from J, leaving 21 bases between.

The V call is TRBV19, the J call TRBJ2-2; maybe TRBD2 (6 bases). This CDR3 region has 13 residues. The germline V gene encodes CDR1 LNHDA and CDR2 SQIVND (reference sequence). V dropped 5 bases and J dropped 6 bases, with 10 bases sitting between them. The CDR3 region has the DNA TGTGCCAGTAGTGTCAGGGAGGCCGGGGAGCTGTTTTTT. Translating it yields CASSVREAGELFF.

The table lists this clone with a few counts. This rearrangement joins TRBV29-1 to TRBJ2-5; 8 bases fit TRBD1. J gave up 7 bases and V 1 base, and 8 bases lay outside the gene matches. CDR3 length: 14 residues. The V gene's germline CDR1 is SQVTM and CDR2 ANQGSEA. The CDR3, as DNA: TGCAGCGTTGAAGGAGGTGCGACAGGGGCGACCCAGTACTTC. This translates into CSVEGGATGATQYF.

The chain employs TRBV5-6 and TRBJ1-2; D is undetermined. Per the germline V gene, CDR1 is SGHDT and CDR2 is YYEEEE. This CDR3 comprises 12 residues. V gave up 1 base and J gave up 4 bases, with 5 bases separating them. Here the CDR3 reads CASSLSGYGYTF. The CDR3 nucleotides are TGTGCCAGCAGCTTGTCGGGCTATGGCTACACCTTC.

The chain has TRBV6-5 and TRBJ2-7; possible D gene TRBD1, 6 bases. CDR1 is MNHEY, CDR2 SVGAGI, per germline. The CDR3 has 14 residues. Between the trimmed V and J ends, which lost 7 bases and 5 bases, there was a span of 18 bases. This chain's CDR3 is CASTTPGQAHEQYF. CDR3 nucleotides: TGTGCCAGCACCACACCGGGACAAGCACACGAGCAGTACTTC.

V usage is TRBV11-2 and J usage is TRBJ2-7; possible D gene TRBD1, 6 bases. Germline loops: CDR1 SGHAT, CDR2 FQNNGV. Trimming shortened V by 1 base and J by 6 bases, and 16 bases separated the two germline ends. CDR3 size: 15 residues. CDR3 loop: CASSLVGTRIFEQYF. The CDR3 DNA reads as TGTGCCAGCAGCTTAGTTGGGACAAGGATTTTCGAGCAGTACTTC.

This clone appeared once. This chain links TRBV4-3 with TRBJ2-2; 9 positions match TRBD2. The trim removed 1 base at V and 7 bases at J, leaving 7 bases unmatched. The V gene's germline CDR1 is LGHNA and CDR2 YSLEER. This CDR3 spans 16 amino acids. As DNA, the CDR3 is TGCGCCAGCAGCCAAGCAGGCGGGGGGGCCGACGGGGAGCTGTTTTTT. Its translation is CASSQAGGGADGELFF.

This clone showed up just once. V gene TRBV6-1 combines with J gene TRBJ2-2; either TRBD1 or TRBD2 may supply D (5 bases each). The germline CDR1 and CDR2 sequences are MNHNS and SASEGT. The CDR3 sequence is 12 residues long. Between the trimmed V and J ends, which lost 7 bases and 8 bases, there was a span of 11 bases. CDR3 protein: CASIGTAGELFF. In nucleotides, the CDR3 is TGTGCCAGCATTGGGACGGCTGGGGAGCTGTTTTTT.

The V and J genes are TRBV15 and TRBJ1-2; 7 bases line up with TRBD1. Germline loops: CDR1 LNHNV, CDR2 YYDKDF (reference sequence). Germline trimming cut 2 bases from V and 5 bases from J; bases unmatched to any gene: 5. CDR3 size: 14 residues. The DNA of the CDR3 is TGTGCCACCAGCAGACTACAGACAGGGTATGGCTACACCTTC. This translates into CATSRLQTGYGYTF.

The gene calls are TRBV5-5 and TRBJ1-6; D remains unclear. Per germline, CDR1 SGHKS and CDR2 YYEKEE (reference sequence). Trimming took off 0 bases at V and 10 bases at J, with 5 bases between the two ends. The CDR3 covers 12 residues. The CDR3, as DNA: TGTGCCAGCAGCTTGGACGCATCACCCCTCCACTTT. It encodes CASSLDASPLHF.

The J gene is TRBJ2-4, the V gene TRBV6-5; possibly TRBD2 for D (6 bases). From germline, CDR1 is MNHEY and CDR2 SVGAGI. CDR3 length: 14 amino acids. The V end was cut by 6 bases, the J end by 3 bases, with 12 bases between. CDR3 DNA sequence: TGTGCCAGCAGGGACGGGACTTTCAAAAACATTCAGTACTTC. Its translation: CASRDGTFKNIQYF.

This clone was recorded only once. The rearrangement links TRBV9 to TRBJ2-2; D is undetermined. Trimming took off 0 bases at V and 4 bases at J, with 4 bases between the two ends. This CDR3 comprises 13 residues. Germline V CDR1 and CDR2: SGDLS, YYNGEE. The CDR3 region has the DNA TGTGCCAGCAGCGTAGAAGTCACCGGGGAGCTGTTTTTT. Residues: CASSVEVTGELFF. Full variable domain (remainder filled in from reference TRBV9 and TRBJ2-2): DSGVTQTPKHLITATGQRVTLRCSPRSGDLSVYWYQQSLDQGLQFLIQYYNGEERAKGNILERFSAQQFPDLHSELNLSSLELGDSALYFCASSVEVTGELFFGEGSRLTVL.